This T cell receptor beta chain is from a study of T cell responses to AZD1222 COVID-19 vaccine. The study, taken as a whole, reports: Reportedly, close to half of spike-specific TCRs are directed against unmutated variant regions. It should be noted that donors were predominantly white British and more often female, and clonal diversity was possibly underestimated.

Using immunoSEQ multiplex PCR, the repertoire was profiled, and TCRdb retains in-frame clones only, with some absent. Of 110,000 to 150,000 clones in the sample, roughly 94% were seen once. With respect to this clone: Antigen unknown.

The CDR3 sequence is 12 residues long. Trimming cost V 8 bases and J 6 bases, with 12 bases left between them. The receptor's source is an adult in good health. The sample here was peripheral blood, taken on day 0 of AZD1222 vaccination. V and J are TRBV12-3 or TRBV12-4 and TRBJ2-3; D call uncertain. CDR3 DNA sequence: TGTGCCAGCCGGAGAGTCTCGGATACGCAGTATTTT. Encoded protein: CASRRVSDTQYF.